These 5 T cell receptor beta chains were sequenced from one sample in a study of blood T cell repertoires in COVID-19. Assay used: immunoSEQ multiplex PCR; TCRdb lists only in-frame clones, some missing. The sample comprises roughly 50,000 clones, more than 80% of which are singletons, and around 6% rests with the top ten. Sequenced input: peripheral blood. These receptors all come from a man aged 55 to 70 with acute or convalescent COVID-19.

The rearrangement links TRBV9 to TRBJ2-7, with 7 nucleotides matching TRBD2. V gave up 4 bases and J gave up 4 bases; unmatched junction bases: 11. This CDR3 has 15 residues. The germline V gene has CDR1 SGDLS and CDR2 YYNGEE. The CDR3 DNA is TGTGCCAGCAGCCGCGGGGCGGGAGTCGATTACGAGCAGTACTTC. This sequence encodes CASSRGAGVDYEQYF. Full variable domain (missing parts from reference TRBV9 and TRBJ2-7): DSGVTQTPKHLITATGQRVTLRCSPRSGDLSVYWYQQSLDQGLQFLIQYYNGEERAKGNILERFSAQQFPDLHSELNLSSLELGDSALYFCASSRGAGVDYEQYFGPGTRLTVT.

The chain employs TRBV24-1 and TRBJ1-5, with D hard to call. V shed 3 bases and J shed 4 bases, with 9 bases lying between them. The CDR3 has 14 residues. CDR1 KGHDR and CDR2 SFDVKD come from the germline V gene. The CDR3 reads CATSDGSGNQPQHF. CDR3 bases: TGTGCCACCAGTGATGGTTCAGGTAATCAGCCCCAGCATTTT.

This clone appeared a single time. Here the CDR3 DNA reads TGTGCCAGCAGTTACTCAGCGTATAGCAATCAGCCCCAGCATTTT. The encoded protein is CASSYSAYSNQPQHF. The J gene is TRBJ1-5, the V gene TRBV6-5; no definite D call. Germline V lookup: CDR1 MNHEY, CDR2 SVGAGI. The V and J ends lost 0 bases and 0 bases respectively, with 6 bases between them. There are 15 residues in the CDR3.

Written as DNA, the CDR3 is TGCGCCAGCAGCCCGCACGGACAGGGCGATCAGCCCCAGCATTTT. It specifies CASSPHGQGDQPQHF. The chain joins TRBV5-1 to TRBJ1-5; 8 bases map to TRBD1. Unmatched junction bases numbered 8, after V lost 4 bases and J lost 5 bases. Germline V lookup: CDR1 SGHRS, CDR2 YFSETQ. The CDR3 spans 15 residues.

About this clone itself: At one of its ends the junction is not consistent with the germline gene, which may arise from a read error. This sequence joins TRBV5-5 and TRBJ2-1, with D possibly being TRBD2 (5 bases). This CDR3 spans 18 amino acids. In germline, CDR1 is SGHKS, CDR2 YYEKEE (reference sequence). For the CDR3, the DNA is TGTGCCAGCAGCTTGAGGGCGGTTGCGGGCCACAACTACAATGGGCAGTTCTTC. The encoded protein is CASSLRAVAGHNYNGQFF.